The 21 T cell receptor beta chains reported below all come from one sample, sequenced in a study of radiotherapy plus CTLA-4 blockade in lung cancer. The repertoire was sequenced with immunoSEQ multiplex PCR; TCRdb's copy has only in-frame clones and lacks some. The repertoire has tens of thousands of clones, 83% of them found once; the top ten carry roughly 0.84%. Sequencing was performed on peripheral blood, taken from a patient treated with radiotherapy plus ipilimumab. These receptor sequences come from a human donor with non-small cell lung cancer who had stable disease on radiotherapy plus ipilimumab.

The chain's CDR3 is CASSVEGRGGSGELFF. DNA for the CDR3: TGTGCCAGCAGCGTAGAAGGCAGAGGGGGATCCGGGGAGCTGTTTTTT. This chain uses TRBV9 with TRBJ2-2; a weak D match, TRBD1 (6 bases). Germline V lookup: CDR1 SGDLS, CDR2 YYNGEE. The CDR3 is 16 amino acids. V gave up 0 bases and J gave up 6 bases, with 15 bases separating them. The complete variable domain, with remaining parts taken from reference TRBV9 and TRBJ2-2, reads DSGVTQTPKHLITATGQRVTLRCSPRSGDLSVYWYQQSLDQGLQFLIQYYNGEERAKGNILERFSAQQFPDLHSELNLSSLELGDSALYFCASSVEGRGGSGELFFGEGSRLTVL.

The V and J genes are TRBV6-1 and TRBJ1-1, with D tentatively TRBD1 (6 bases). CDR1 MNHNS and CDR2 SASEGT come from the germline V gene. This CDR3 has 14 amino acids. V lost 6 bases and J lost 3, with 14 bases in between. CDR3 bases: TGTGCCAGCAGAAGGGGGGGCAGGGACACTGAAGCTTTCTTT. Translating it yields CASRRGGRDTEAFF.

The rearrangement uses TRBV6-5 and TRBJ2-7; maybe TRBD2 (6 bases). The ends were cut back, 10 bases at V and 3 bases at J, with 19 bases in the middle. The CDR3 runs 14 residues. Germline assignment: CDR1 MNHEY and CDR2 SVGAGI. The CDR3 sequence: CATSLARRDYEQYF. CDR3 DNA sequence: TGTGCCACCTCACTAGCAAGACGAGACTACGAGCAGTACTTC.

V is TRBV11-1 and J is TRBJ2-1, with D perhaps TRBD2 (6 bases). Trimming left V 3 bases short and J 12 bases short, with 27 bases between. Per germline, CDR1 SGHAT and CDR2 FQDESV (reference sequence). The CDR3 is 17 amino acids. CDR3 DNA sequence: TGTGCCAGCAGCTTTAGGACTACGGGACGCAACCTAGGCCTGCAGTTCTTC. Translating it yields CASSFRTTGRNLGLQFF.

The chain links TRBV5-6 to TRBJ2-7; 11 positions agree with TRBD2. With 0 bases clipped from V and 4 bases from J, the junction kept 3 bases outside the gene matches. The germline V gene has CDR1 SGHDT and CDR2 YYEEEE. This CDR3 is 15 amino acids long. The CDR3 sequence: CASSLDPSGRYEQYF. The CDR3 nucleotides are TGTGCCAGCAGCTTGGATCCTAGCGGGAGGTACGAGCAGTACTTC.

The chain combines TRBV18 with TRBJ2-3; D might be TRBD2 (5 bases). This CDR3 has 13 amino acids. V was clipped by 3 bases and J by 4 bases, with 8 bases between them. Germline CDR1 KGHSH, CDR2 LQKENI. The DNA for the CDR3 is TGTGCCAGCTCACCGAGGGCGCCAGATACGCAGTATTTT. This sequence encodes CASSPRAPDTQYF.

The chain couples TRBV6-6 to TRBJ2-7, with unresolved D. Trimming removed 4 bases at V and 2 bases at J, with 6 bases between. This CDR3 spans 12 amino acids. Per the germline V gene, CDR1 is MNHNY and CDR2 is SVGAGI (reference sequence). Written as DNA, the CDR3 is TGTGCCAGCAGTTTGGCCACCTACGAGCAGTACTTC. It codes for CASSLATYEQYF.

The gene calls are TRBV13 and TRBJ1-3; D remains unclear. V lost 3 bases to trimming and J lost 2 bases, with 11 bases between them. The germline gives CDR1 PRHDT, CDR2 FYEKMQ (reference sequence). This CDR3 contains 15 residues. Written as DNA, the CDR3 is TGTGCCAGCAGCTTCGCCAGTTTGGCTGGAAACACCATATATTTT. It translates to CASSFASLAGNTIYF.

Here the CDR3 reads CASSMTGQAGTDTQYF. The CDR3 DNA sequence: TGTGCCAGTAGTATGACAGGACAGGCGGGCACAGATACGCAGTATTTT. The V gene is TRBV19, the J gene TRBJ2-3; the match to TRBD1 covers 7 bases. V shed 3 bases, J shed 1 base, and the junction held 7 bases outside the gene matches. Germline assignment: CDR1 LNHDA and CDR2 SQIVND (reference sequence). The CDR3 consists of 16 residues. Full variable domain (missing parts from reference TRBV19 and TRBJ2-3): DGGITQSPKYLFRKEGQNVTLSCEQNLNHDAMYWYRQDPGQGLRLIYYSQIVNDFQKGDIAEGYSVSREKKESFPLTVTSAQKNPTAFYLCASSMTGQAGTDTQYFGPGTRLTVL.

The rearrangement uses TRBV6-5 and TRBJ1-5; D perhaps matches TRBD1 (6 bases). CDR1 is MNHEY and CDR2 is SVGAGI in the germline V gene. The CDR3 spans 14 residues. V lost 5 bases and J lost 9, with 17 bases in between. The CDR3 DNA reads as TGTGCCAGCAGTGAGTTACAGGGTAGGACGCCCCAGCATTTT. It specifies CASSELQGRTPQHF.

This rearrangement joins TRBV9 to TRBJ2-5, with 9 bases identical to TRBD2. The CDR3 is made up of 15 amino acids. Germline V gene sequence: CDR1 SGDLS, CDR2 YYNGEE. The J segment lost 4 bases and the V segment lost 0 bases, leaving 4 bases of the junction unmatched. The CDR3 DNA reads TGTGCCAGCAGCGTAGGCGGGGGGGGCGGAGAGACCCAGTACTTC. This codes for CASSVGGGGGETQYF.

The genes are TRBV20-1 and TRBJ2-3; no reliable D call. Germline V gene sequence: CDR1 DFQATT, CDR2 SNEGSKA (reference sequence). The V and J ends lost 5 bases and 4 bases respectively, with 7 bases between them. The CDR3 totals 11 residues. The chain's CDR3 is CSAQEPDTQYF. CDR3 nucleotide sequence: TGCAGTGCTCAAGAACCAGATACGCAGTATTTT.

This chain joins TRBV1 and TRBJ2-1. TRBV1 is a listed pseudogene. The CDR3 runs to 11 residues. In DNA form, the CDR3 reads TGCACCAGCAGCCAGGGAACTACCCAGTTCTTC. Residues: CTSSQGTTQFF.

The rearrangement joins TRBV29-1 to TRBJ2-1; D gene uncertain. Germline V gene data show CDR1 as SQVTM and CDR2 as ANQGSEA. There are 12 residues in the CDR3. The germline V and J ends were trimmed by 3 bases and 3 bases, with 6 bases remaining between them. CDR3 DNA sequence: TGCAGCGTTGAGATACGCTACAATGAGCAGTTCTTC. Translation gives CSVEIRYNEQFF.

The chain carries TRBV6-4 and TRBJ2-3, with D perhaps matching TRBD1 or TRBD2 (5 bases each). Trimming left V 6 bases short and J 1 base short, with 11 bases between. CDR3 length: 14 residues. CDR1 MRHNA and CDR2 SNTAGT come from the germline V gene. As DNA, the CDR3 is TGTGCCAGCAGCCCGGGACCTGGCACAGATACGCAGTATTTT. It is translated as CASSPGPGTDTQYF.

The V gene is TRBV2, the J gene TRBJ1-6; D perhaps matches TRBD1 (5 bases). Germline-derived CDR1 and CDR2 are SNHLY and FYNNEI. V was pared by 7 bases and J by 7 bases, with 14 bases between. The CDR3 runs to 14 residues. DNA of the CDR3: TGTGCCAGCAAAGGCAGGGTTTTAAATTCACCCCTCCACTTT. This codes for CASKGRVLNSPLHF. The full variable domain, completed using reference TRBV2 and TRBJ1-6, is EPEVTQTPSHQVTQMGQEVILRCVPISNHLYFYWYRQILGQKVEFLVSFYNNEISEKSEIFDDQFSVERPDGSNFTLKIRSTKLEDSAMYFCASKGRVLNSPLHFGNGTRLTVT.

The chain uses TRBV28 and TRBJ1-2, with D possibly matching TRBD1 (6 bases). CDR1 MDHEN and CDR2 SYDVKM come from the germline V gene. The CDR3 covers 16 residues. The V gene lost 8 bases and the J gene lost 4 bases, with 23 bases spanning the gap. In DNA, the CDR3 is TGTGCCAGCGGTACAGGGATTTGGAGGACGAGCTATGGCTACACCTTC. Its protein product is CASGTGIWRTSYGYTF.

Comment on this clone: Other DNA sequences in the same sample also yield this CDR3. This rearrangement joins TRBV28 to TRBJ2-7, with D perhaps matching TRBD1 (6 bases). Germline loops: CDR1 MDHEN, CDR2 SYDVKM. The V and J ends lost 5 bases and 3 bases respectively, with 14 bases between them. The CDR3 extends over 14 amino acids. The CDR3 DNA reads as TGTGCCAGCAGTCTCCTGGGACAATACTACGAGCAGTACTTC. It is translated as CASSLLGQYYEQYF.

This chain joins TRBV19 and TRBJ2-7; TRBD2 agrees at 14 bases. The germline V gene encodes CDR1 LNHDA and CDR2 SQIVND (reference sequence). J lost 5 bases, V lost 5 bases, and 8 bases had no gene match. CDR3 size: 16 residues. The CDR3 bases are TGTGCCAGTAGTCGCGGACTAGCGGGAGGATTAAACGAGCAGTACTTC. The encoded protein is CASSRGLAGGLNEQYF.

This sequence joins TRBV7-9 and TRBJ1-2; TRBD1 aligns across 7 bases. CDR3 size: 14 residues. The V gene end was trimmed by 4 bases and the J gene end by 4 bases; junction bases not matched to a gene: 6. CDR1 and CDR2 from the germline V gene are SEHNR and FQNEAQ (reference sequence). CDR3 coding DNA: TGTGCCAGCAGCTACCAGACAGGGACCTATGGCTACACCTTC. Translated: CASSYQTGTYGYTF.

This clone was observed a few times. V gene TRBV7-8 combines with J gene TRBJ1-1; D unresolved. Germline V gives CDR1 SGHVS, CDR2 FQNEAQ. The CDR3 is made up of 16 amino acids. The V end lost 5 bases, the J end lost 3 bases, and 19 bases lay between the germline ends. CDR3 DNA: TGTGCCAGCAGCCGACCGGGAGCCGAAAAGGACACTGAAGCTTTCTTT. Encoded protein: CASSRPGAEKDTEAFF.